Following are 24 T cell receptor beta chains from one sample sequenced in a study of blood T cell repertoires in COVID-19. The assay was immunoSEQ multiplex PCR, and TCRdb's table has in-frame clones only and misses some. The data hold 320,000 or so clones, with 85% observed a single time. The source material was PBMCs or T cells enriched from blood (not recorded which). The source of these receptors is a woman aged 25 to 39 who had been exposed to COVID-19.

This chain links TRBV9 with TRBJ1-4, with 8 positions matching TRBD1. Per germline, CDR1 SGDLS and CDR2 YYNGEE. This CDR3 has 16 amino acids. The junction had 13 bases not matched to a gene; V was cut back by 6 bases and J by 6 bases. The chain's CDR3 is CASTVGSGQAYEKLFF. Here the CDR3 DNA reads TGTGCCAGCACCGTCGGGTCGGGACAGGCGTATGAAAAACTGTTTTTT. Combining the CDR3 with reference TRBV9 and TRBJ1-4 gives the whole variable domain DSGVTQTPKHLITATGQRVTLRCSPRSGDLSVYWYQQSLDQGLQFLIQYYNGEERAKGNILERFSAQQFPDLHSELNLSSLELGDSALYFCASTVGSGQAYEKLFFGSGTQLSVL.

The chain uses TRBV6-5 and TRBJ1-1; possible D gene TRBD1, 6 bases. The germline V gene has CDR1 MNHEY and CDR2 SVGAGI. This CDR3 region has 14 residues. V was clipped by 5 bases and J by 3 bases, with 13 bases between them. Written as DNA, the CDR3 is TGTGCCAGCAGTCCCACTACAGGGTACACTGAAGCTTTCTTT. Amino acids: CASSPTTGYTEAFF.

The V gene is TRBV7-8, the J gene TRBJ2-7; D perhaps matches TRBD2 (6 bases). CDR3 length: 13 amino acids. In germline, CDR1 is SGHVS, CDR2 FQNEAQ. V was clipped by 2 bases and J by 2 bases, with 7 bases between them. CDR3 residues: CASSLRLAYEQYF. CDR3 sequence (DNA): TGTGCCAGCAGCTTACGACTAGCCTACGAGCAGTACTTC. Supplemented by reference TRBV7-8 and TRBJ2-7, the full variable domain reads GAGVSQSPRYKVAKRGQDVALRCDPISGHVSLFWYQQALGQGPEFLTYFQNEAQLDKSGLPSDRFFAERPEGSVSTLKIQRTQQEDSAVYLCASSLRLAYEQYFGPGTRLTVT.

The chain employs TRBV19 and TRBJ1-4; D remains unclear. Trimming pared 7 bases from V and 3 bases from J, leaving 9 bases between. The germline V gene encodes CDR1 LNHDA and CDR2 SQIVND (reference sequence). This CDR3 is 13 amino acids long. The CDR3 is CASTQRPNEKLFF. The CDR3, as DNA: TGTGCCAGTACTCAGAGGCCTAATGAAAAACTGTTTTTT. The full variable domain, with the rest looked up from reference TRBV19 and TRBJ1-4, is DGGITQSPKYLFRKEGQNVTLSCEQNLNHDAMYWYRQDPGQGLRLIYYSQIVNDFQKGDIAEGYSVSREKKESFPLTVTSAQKNPTAFYLCASTQRPNEKLFFGSGTQLSVL.

The V call is TRBV5-5, the J call TRBJ2-7, with D possibly matching TRBD1 (5 bases). This CDR3 has 12 amino acids. The V gene's germline CDR1 is SGHKS and CDR2 YYEKEE (reference sequence). Trimming shortened V by 5 bases and J by 7 bases, and 13 bases separated the two germline ends. The CDR3, as DNA: TGTGCCAGCAGTCAGGGTTTCAGGGAGCAGTACTTC. Its protein is CASSQGFREQYF.

This sequence joins TRBV7-8 and TRBJ1-1; possibly TRBD1 for D (6 bases). CDR1 and CDR2 (germline): SGHVS, FQNEAQ. Between the trimmed V and J ends, which lost 1 base and 2 bases, there was a span of 17 bases. The CDR3 covers 17 residues. CDR3 protein: CASSLGTLFRGNTEAFF. The CDR3 nucleotides are TGTGCCAGCAGCTTAGGAACCTTATTCAGGGGAAACACTGAAGCTTTCTTT.

The V call is TRBV2, the J call TRBJ2-6, with 10 bases aligning to TRBD1. The CDR3 is made up of 20 amino acids. V was clipped by 8 bases and J by 0 bases; unmatched bases: 16. The germline gives CDR1 SNHLY, CDR2 FYNNEI. The CDR3 DNA sequence: TGTGCCAGCTGGGACAGGGGCGACGATCGAGGATTCTCTGGGGCCAACGTCCTGACTTTC. Residues: CASWDRGDDRGFSGANVLTF.

In this sample, this clone turned up once. This chain joins TRBV30 and TRBJ1-5; unclear D gene. The V and J ends lost 1 base and 9 bases respectively, with 13 bases between them. Germline values: CDR1 GTSNPN, CDR2 SVGIG (reference sequence). The CDR3 totals 13 residues. CDR3 sequence reads: CAWSAATDLPQHF. As DNA, the CDR3 is TGTGCCTGGAGTGCAGCGACTGATTTGCCCCAGCATTTT.

The chain has TRBV5-1 and TRBJ2-7; 8 bases line up with TRBD1. Per the germline V gene, CDR1 is SGHRS and CDR2 is YFSETQ. With V trimmed by 3 bases and J by 7 bases, 0 bases remained unmatched. The CDR3 sequence is 11 residues long. The CDR3 loop reads CASSWDREQYF. The CDR3 DNA is TGCGCCAGCAGCTGGGACAGGGAGCAGTACTTC.

This clone occurred once. The chain couples TRBV4-1 to TRBJ2-5; D unresolved. The CDR3 spans 13 residues. V was pared by 1 base and J by 3 bases, with 6 bases between. Germline lookup yields CDR1 MGHRA and CDR2 YSYEKL. In DNA, the CDR3 is TGCGCCAGCAGCCAAGGTCAGAAAGAGACCCAGTACTTC. This gives the protein CASSQGQKETQYF.

J is TRBJ1-4 and V is TRBV7-3; D is possibly TRBD1 (6 bases). The CDR3 contains 15 residues. V was cut by 4 bases and J by 8 bases, with 17 bases left in between. Germline CDR1 is SGHTA and CDR2 is FQGTGA. CDR3 nucleotide sequence: TGTGCCAGCAGCTCTCCGTGGGGAGGGGGAGAAAAACTGTTTTTT. Amino acid sequence: CASSSPWGGGEKLFF.

This clone was picked up one time. The gene calls are TRBV7-9 and TRBJ2-7, with D maybe TRBD2 (5 bases). The germline V gene encodes CDR1 SEHNR and CDR2 FQNEAQ (reference sequence). The CDR3 contains 13 residues. The V and J ends lost 8 bases and 6 bases respectively, with 17 bases between them. CDR3 sequence reads: CASVAGNFGEQYF. The CDR3 DNA sequence: TGTGCCAGCGTGGCGGGTAATTTCGGCGAGCAGTACTTC.

This chain joins TRBV4-1 and TRBJ1-4; 8 bases match TRBD1. V lost 3 bases and J lost 10; bases outside the gene matches: 13. In germline, CDR1 is MGHRA, CDR2 YSYEKL. This CDR3 spans 16 amino acids. DNA for the CDR3: TGCGCCAGCAGCCACCCGGGCAGGACAGGGCTTAGAAAACTGTTTTTT. Protein sequence: CASSHPGRTGLRKLFF.

V and J are TRBV28 and TRBJ1-6; 9 bases map to TRBD1. CDR3 length: 15 amino acids. The V and J ends lost 3 bases and 7 bases, in that order; junction bases with no gene match: 4. CDR1 is MDHEN, CDR2 SYDVKM, per germline. The CDR3 DNA is TGTGCCAGCAGTTTGGGACAGGGACTCAATTCACCCCTCCACTTT. This translates into CASSLGQGLNSPLHF.

The chain employs TRBV7-8 and TRBJ2-5; D perhaps matches TRBD2 (6 bases). The CDR3 runs 14 residues. Germline V gene data show CDR1 as SGHVS and CDR2 as FQNEAQ. V gave up 5 bases and J gave up 4 bases, with 14 bases separating them. CDR3 DNA: TGTGCCAGCAGCCCGGAGGGCCGGCTAGAGACCCAGTACTTC. Translation: CASSPEGRLETQYF.

The chain has TRBV7-2 and TRBJ1-2; 7 nucleotides agree with TRBD1. J gave up 8 bases and V 2 bases, and 5 bases lay outside the gene matches. This CDR3 has 13 residues. Germline CDR1 is SGHTA and CDR2 is FQGNSA. This CDR3 reads CASSLHTGQGYTF. In DNA form, the CDR3 reads TGTGCCAGCAGCTTACACACGGGACAGGGCTACACCTTC.

The V and J genes are TRBV12-5 and TRBJ1-5; 7 bases are shared with TRBD1. The ends lost 1 base at V and 9 bases at J; junction bases unmatched: 9. This CDR3 has 15 amino acids. CDR1 LGHNT and CDR2 FRNRAP come from the germline V gene. Here the CDR3 reads CASGLGTGGDWPQHF. CDR3 sequence (DNA): TGTGCTAGTGGTTTGGGGACAGGTGGGGATTGGCCCCAGCATTTT.

This clone has a single count. This chain uses TRBV19 with TRBJ1-1; 7 nucleotides agree with TRBD1. The CDR3 spans 14 residues. The germline V gene encodes CDR1 LNHDA and CDR2 SQIVND (reference sequence). V lost 7 bases, J lost 5 bases, and 10 bases stayed unmatched. CDR3: CASITTGWRTEAFF. In DNA form, the CDR3 reads TGTGCCAGTATAACGACAGGGTGGAGAACTGAAGCTTTCTTT.

This clone was seen a few times. The gene calls are TRBV10-3 and TRBJ2-7; a weak D match, TRBD2 (6 bases). Germline CDR1 ENHRY, CDR2 SYGVKD. The V and J ends lost 6 bases and 0 bases respectively, with 9 bases between them. The CDR3 is 13 residues long. The CDR3 region has the DNA TGTGCCATCAGGACGGGAGTCTCCTACGAGCAGTACTTC. This gives the protein CAIRTGVSYEQYF.

This clone was seen once. The chain combines TRBV14 with TRBJ1-1; D possibly corresponds to TRBD1 (6 bases). This CDR3 has 15 amino acids. Trimming removed 3 bases at V and 0 bases at J, with 11 bases between. The germline gives CDR1 SGHDN, CDR2 FVKESK. The CDR3: CASSQEDSLNTEAFF. The DNA for the CDR3 is TGTGCCAGCAGCCAGGAGGACAGTCTGAACACTGAAGCTTTCTTT.

This clone was found once. The chain combines TRBV5-1 with TRBJ2-7; 12 bases match TRBD1. The CDR3 has 17 residues. V lost 4 bases and J lost 2; bases outside the gene matches: 10. CDR1 and CDR2 (germline): SGHRS, YFSETQ. The chain's CDR3 is CASSHGTGGVLAYEQYF. DNA for the CDR3: TGCGCCAGCAGCCACGGGACAGGGGGCGTATTGGCCTACGAGCAGTACTTC.

The CDR3 is CASSVLTGTGANVLTF. The CDR3 region has the DNA TGTGCCAGCAGCGTACTAACAGGGACTGGGGCCAACGTCCTGACTTTC. This rearrangement joins TRBV9 to TRBJ2-6, with D perhaps TRBD1 (6 bases). Germline CDR1 is SGDLS and CDR2 is YYNGEE. CDR3 length equals 16 residues. Trimming shortened V by 1 base and J by 2 bases, and 10 bases separated the two germline ends.

This chain uses TRBV7-2 with TRBJ1-3; perhaps TRBD1 as D (5 bases). The germline V gene has CDR1 SGHTA and CDR2 FQGNSA. The CDR3 contains 15 residues. Deletions cut 5 bases from V and 3 bases from J, with 14 bases between. The CDR3 DNA is TGTGCCAGCAGCCGGAACCAGGGATATGGAAACACCATATATTTT. Its protein product is CASSRNQGYGNTIYF.

Details on this clone: The sample contains more than one DNA sequence encoding this CDR3. This sequence joins TRBV30 and TRBJ1-5; 7 bases map to TRBD1. Germline lookup yields CDR1 GTSNPN and CDR2 SVGIG (reference sequence). The CDR3 is made up of 13 amino acids. After removal of 2 bases from V and 4 bases from J, the junction contained 2 bases not matched to a gene. DNA for the CDR3: TGTGCCTGGAGTTCAGGGGGGAATCAGCCCCAGCATTTT. Translating gives CAWSSGGNQPQHF.